The 29 T cell receptor beta chains listed next were all sequenced from one sample in a study of blood T cell repertoires in COVID-19. Data came from immunoSEQ multiplex PCR; TCRdb stores just in-frame clones and leaves some out. The table shows roughly 430,000 clones, with approximately 91% occurring only once. Material for sequencing was PBMCs or T cells enriched from blood (not recorded which). These receptors all come from a middle-aged woman with acute COVID-19.

This chain uses TRBV5-6 with TRBJ2-5, with D maybe TRBD1 (5 bases). The CDR3 is 16 residues long. V was clipped by 1 base and J by 1 base, with 14 bases between them. Germline loops: CDR1 SGHDT, CDR2 YYEEEE. Written as DNA, the CDR3 is TGTGCCAGCAGCTTGATGACAGTGTTGTCCCAAGAGACCCAGTACTTC. Its protein is CASSLMTVLSQETQYF.

The chain has TRBV5-5 and TRBJ2-3, with 9 positions matching TRBD2. CDR1 and CDR2 from the germline V gene are SGHKS and YYEKEE (reference sequence). V trimming: 4 bases; J trimming: 3 bases; junction bases outside the gene matches: 9. CDR3 length: 16 residues. Written as DNA, the CDR3 is TGTGCCAGCAGCCTGGGAGGCGGGGGGGCAACAGATACGCAGTATTTT. This translates into CASSLGGGGATDTQYF.

This clone was recorded only once. The chain links TRBV11-2 to TRBJ1-3; D perhaps matches TRBD1 (5 bases). Trimming removed 0 bases at V and 4 bases at J, with 10 bases between. Germline V gene sequence: CDR1 SGHAT, CDR2 FQNNGV. The CDR3 contains 15 residues. The CDR3 reads CASSLDFGGGNTIYF. DNA for the CDR3: TGTGCCAGCAGCTTAGACTTCGGGGGAGGAAACACCATATATTTT.

The V and J genes are TRBV24-1 and TRBJ2-3; TRBD2 matches 8 bases. The germline V gene has CDR1 KGHDR and CDR2 SFDVKD. J lost 4 bases, V lost 2 bases, and 4 bases had no gene match. The CDR3 runs to 15 residues. As DNA, the CDR3 is TGTGCCACCAGTGATTCGCGGGGGGTCCCAGATACGCAGTATTTT. Amino acid sequence: CATSDSRGVPDTQYF.

The V gene is TRBV18, the J gene TRBJ2-3; D is unclear. Trimming removed 1 base from V and 3 bases from J, with 5 bases in between. This CDR3 is built from 13 residues. Germline-derived CDR1 and CDR2 are KGHSH and LQKENI. The CDR3: CASSPHKTDTQYF. Written as DNA, the CDR3 is TGTGCCAGCTCACCACACAAAACAGATACGCAGTATTTT.

This rearrangement joins TRBV5-4 to TRBJ2-3; 12 bases line up with TRBD2. Germline CDR1 reads SGHNT; CDR2 reads YYREEE (reference sequence). The V and J ends lost 0 bases and 1 base, in that order; junction bases with no gene match: 3. The CDR3 loop spans 17 amino acids. CDR3 bases: TGTGCCAGCAGCTTGGGGACTAGCGGGGCCCGCACAGATACGCAGTATTTT. Translated, it gives CASSLGTSGARTDTQYF.

The rearrangement joins TRBV19 to TRBJ2-2; TRBD2 matches at 11 bases. The CDR3 runs 17 residues. V trimming: 2 bases; J trimming: 1 base; junction bases outside the gene matches: 3. CDR1 and CDR2 from the germline V gene are LNHDA and SQIVND (reference sequence). As DNA, the CDR3 is TGTGCCAGTAGTATATTTGGACTAGCGGGGAACACCGGGGAGCTGTTTTTT. As protein: CASSIFGLAGNTGELFF.

The V gene is TRBV2, the J gene TRBJ2-6; D is possibly TRBD2 (6 bases). The CDR3 is made up of 15 amino acids. The V gene's germline CDR1 is SNHLY and CDR2 FYNNEI. V was clipped by 6 bases and J by 3 bases, with 12 bases between them. DNA for the CDR3: TGTGCCAGCAGGGAAAGGGAGGTTGGGGCCAACGTCCTGACTTTC. Protein sequence: CASREREVGANVLTF.

V is TRBV5-1 and J is TRBJ2-5, with a possible D match to TRBD2 (7 bases). The V end was cut by 0 bases, the J end by 1 base, with 10 bases between. In germline, CDR1 is SGHRS, CDR2 YFSETQ. This CDR3 comprises 15 residues. CDR3 coding DNA: TGCGCCAGCAGCTTGGAGGGGGGGATCCAAGAGACCCAGTACTTC. This sequence encodes CASSLEGGIQETQYF.

This chain joins TRBV6-6 and TRBJ1-2; TRBD1 is a possible D gene (6 bases). CDR1 MNHNY and CDR2 SVGAGI come from the germline V gene (reference sequence). V shed 2 bases and J shed 7 bases, with 17 bases lying between them. The CDR3 has 15 amino acids. The chain's CDR3 is CASSYGSGASFGYTF. CDR3 coding DNA: TGTGCCAGCAGTTACGGTTCAGGGGCTAGCTTTGGCTACACCTTC.

This chain connects TRBV4-1 to TRBJ2-3; 13 bases are a match to TRBD2. The CDR3 totals 16 residues. Germline CDR1 reads MGHRA; CDR2 reads YSYEKL. V trimming: 4 bases; J trimming: 3 bases; junction bases outside the gene matches: 4. The CDR3 loop is CASSRLTSGGTDTQYF. The CDR3 DNA reads TGCGCCAGCAGCCGCCTGACTAGCGGGGGGACAGATACGCAGTATTTT.

This clone was observed a few times. This chain joins TRBV11-2 and TRBJ1-2; 12 nucleotides align to TRBD1. V shed 8 bases, J shed 0 bases, and the junction held 7 bases outside the gene matches. The CDR3 contains 16 residues. CDR1 SGHAT and CDR2 FQNNGV come from the germline V gene. The CDR3 reads CASAPGQGASNYGYTF. In DNA form, the CDR3 reads TGTGCCAGCGCCCCGGGACAGGGGGCCTCTAACTATGGCTACACCTTC.

The V and J genes are TRBV30 and TRBJ1-2; TRBD1 matches 8 bases. Germline loops: CDR1 GTSNPN, CDR2 SVGIG (reference sequence). The CDR3 has 13 residues. The V segment lost 0 bases and the J segment 6 bases; nucleotides outside the gene matches: 3. In nucleotides, the CDR3 is TGTGCCTGGAGTGTGACAGGGGTAGATGGCTACACCTTC. This translates into CAWSVTGVDGYTF.

The V call is TRBV2, the J call TRBJ2-3, with a weak D call TRBD2 (6 bases). Germline values: CDR1 SNHLY, CDR2 FYNNEI. V was clipped by 4 bases and J by 1 base, with 9 bases between them. The CDR3 has 14 residues. The CDR3 loop is CASSGASGTDTQYF. The CDR3 coding sequence is TGTGCCAGCAGTGGGGCTAGCGGCACAGATACGCAGTATTTT. The full variable domain, completed using reference TRBV2 and TRBJ2-3, is EPEVTQTPSHQVTQMGQEVILRCVPISNHLYFYWYRQILGQKVEFLVSFYNNEISEKSEIFDDQFSVERPDGSNFTLKIRSTKLEDSAMYFCASSGASGTDTQYFGPGTRLTVL.

This chain links TRBV2 with TRBJ2-3, with 7 bases matching TRBD2. This CDR3 is 14 amino acids long. The J segment lost 7 bases and the V segment lost 7 bases, leaving 11 bases of the junction unmatched. CDR1 and CDR2 (germline): SNHLY, FYNNEI. The CDR3 region has the DNA TGTGCCAGCAAAGACCCGGGGGGAGGGTATACGCAGTATTTT. As protein: CASKDPGGGYTQYF.

V is TRBV12-3 or TRBV12-4 and J is TRBJ1-4; unclear D gene. The CDR3 is made up of 13 amino acids. V was pared by 3 bases and J by 4 bases, with 6 bases between. CDR3 protein: CASSLASNEKLFF. The CDR3 nucleotides read TGTGCCAGCAGTTTGGCCAGTAATGAAAAACTGTTTTTT.

In its sample, this clone was seen once. The chain has TRBV6-5 and TRBJ1-1, with 10 bases lining up with TRBD1. With 8 bases clipped from V and 5 bases from J, the junction kept 5 bases outside the gene matches. The CDR3 runs to 13 residues. Germline loops: CDR1 MNHEY, CDR2 SVGAGI. In DNA form, the CDR3 reads TGTGCCAGCGCCCGGGACAGGGGAACTGAAGCTTTCTTT. Its protein product is CASARDRGTEAFF.

This clone has a single count. This sequence joins TRBV5-6 and TRBJ2-2; the match to TRBD1 covers 10 bases. Germline V lookup: CDR1 SGHDT, CDR2 YYEEEE. This CDR3 comprises 18 residues. The V segment lost 0 bases and the J segment 6 bases; nucleotides outside the gene matches: 11. CDR3 amino acids: CASSLVPRDRGKSGELFF. The CDR3 DNA follows: TGTGCCAGCAGCTTGGTGCCCCGGGACAGGGGAAAATCCGGGGAGCTGTTTTTT.

The J gene is TRBJ1-3, the V gene TRBV9; D is uncertain. Trimming stripped 0 bases from V and 0 bases from J, with 10 bases between. The length of the CDR3 is 16 residues. CDR1 is SGDLS and CDR2 is YYNGEE in the germline V gene. The CDR3 here is CASSVEGLPSGNTIYF. For the CDR3, the DNA is TGTGCCAGCAGCGTAGAAGGACTGCCCTCTGGAAACACCATATATTTT.

The chain joins TRBV27 to TRBJ2-2; the D gene is possibly TRBD2 (6 bases). The V end lost 6 bases, the J end lost 3 bases, and 11 bases lay between the germline ends. The CDR3 totals 14 residues. The germline V gene encodes CDR1 MNHEY and CDR2 SMNVEV (reference sequence). The CDR3 sequence is CASSGGWDTGELFF. For the CDR3, the DNA is TGTGCCAGCAGCGGGGGTTGGGACACCGGGGAGCTGTTTTTT.

This clone was recorded once. The genes are TRBV2 and TRBJ1-5; D gene unclear. Germline-derived CDR1 and CDR2 are SNHLY and FYNNEI. V lost 4 bases and J 0 bases, leaving 4 bases between the germline ends. The CDR3 contains 13 residues. CDR3 in amino acids: CASSANSNQPQHF. The CDR3 DNA reads TGTGCCAGCAGTGCCAATAGCAATCAGCCCCAGCATTTT.

The chain uses TRBV9 and TRBJ2-5, with D possibly TRBD2 on 7 matching bases. Between the trimmed V and J ends, which lost 5 bases and 4 bases, there was a span of 18 bases. Germline V lookup: CDR1 SGDLS, CDR2 YYNGEE. This CDR3 has 15 amino acids. CDR3 loop: CASSPIGGARETQYF. In DNA form, the CDR3 reads TGTGCCAGCAGTCCTATAGGGGGGGCTAGAGAGACCCAGTACTTC.

A few counts support this clone. This sample also contains other DNA sequences that code for the same CDR3. The CDR3 loop reads CASGLQGSTEAFF. CDR3 DNA: TGTGCTAGTGGTTTGCAGGGGAGCACTGAAGCTTTCTTT. The chain has TRBV12-5 and TRBJ1-1, with TRBD1 as a possible D gene (6 bases). CDR3 length: 13 residues. V was pared by 2 bases and J by 4 bases, with 8 bases between. Looked up from germline, CDR1 is LGHNT and CDR2 is FRNRAP.

J is TRBJ1-4 and V is TRBV5-4; 9 positions agree with TRBD1. Germline CDR1 is SGHNT and CDR2 is YYREEE (reference sequence). CDR3 size: 15 residues. V lost 3 bases, J lost 8 bases, and 8 bases stayed unmatched. The CDR3 is CASSSPGTGREKLFF. CDR3 sequence (DNA): TGTGCCAGCAGCTCTCCCGGGACAGGGAGAGAAAAACTGTTTTTT.

The rearrangement links TRBV7-2 to TRBJ2-2; D uncertain. V gave up 5 bases and J gave up 7 bases, with 8 bases separating them. The CDR3 extends over 12 amino acids. Germline V gives CDR1 SGHTA, CDR2 FQGNSA. The CDR3, as DNA: TGTGCCAGCAGCGCGATTATCGGGGAGCTGTTTTTT. Its translation: CASSAIIGELFF.

The chain couples TRBV7-2 to TRBJ2-3; TRBD2 aligns across 8 bases. Germline trimming cut 3 bases from V and 1 base from J; bases unmatched to any gene: 3. The CDR3 consists of 15 residues. CDR1 is SGHTA, CDR2 FQGNSA, per germline. CDR3 sequence (DNA): TGTGCCAGCAGCTTCAAAGCGGGAGGCACAGATACGCAGTATTTT. Its protein product is CASSFKAGGTDTQYF. Using reference TRBV7-2 and TRBJ2-3 for the parts outside the CDR3, the full variable domain is GAGVSQSPSNKVTEKGKDVELRCDPISGHTALYWYRQSLGQGLEFLIYFQGNSAPDKSGLPSDRFSAERTGGSVSTLTIQRTQQEDSAVYLCASSFKAGGTDTQYFGPGTRLTVL.

The chain recombines TRBV3-1 (or the pseudogene TRBV3-2) with TRBJ1-1, with TRBD1 as a possible D gene (5 bases). Germline values: CDR1 LGHDT, CDR2 YNNKEL (reference sequence). Between the trimmed V and J ends, which lost 3 bases and 4 bases, there was a span of 9 bases. This CDR3 spans 13 amino acids. CDR3 bases: TGTGCCAGCAGCCACGGGGGAGGCACTGAAGCTTTCTTT. Translating it yields CASSHGGGTEAFF.

This clone was seen just once. This chain connects TRBV4-1 to TRBJ2-3; no definite D call. With 4 bases removed from V and 1 base from J, the gap between germline ends came to 9 bases. CDR1 MGHRA and CDR2 YSYEKL come from the germline V gene. This CDR3 spans 14 amino acids. The CDR3 region has the DNA TGCGCCAGCAGCCCTAATCTTGGCACAGATACGCAGTATTTT. As protein: CASSPNLGTDTQYF.

This chain links TRBV18 with TRBJ2-2; 7 positions agree with TRBD2. The trim removed 2 bases at V and 4 bases at J, leaving 7 bases unmatched. Germline lookup yields CDR1 KGHSH and CDR2 LQKENI. The CDR3 has 16 amino acids. Written as DNA, the CDR3 is TGTGCCAGCTCACCAGGCAGGACGGGGGGCACCGGGGAGCTGTTTTTT. Its protein product is CASSPGRTGGTGELFF.